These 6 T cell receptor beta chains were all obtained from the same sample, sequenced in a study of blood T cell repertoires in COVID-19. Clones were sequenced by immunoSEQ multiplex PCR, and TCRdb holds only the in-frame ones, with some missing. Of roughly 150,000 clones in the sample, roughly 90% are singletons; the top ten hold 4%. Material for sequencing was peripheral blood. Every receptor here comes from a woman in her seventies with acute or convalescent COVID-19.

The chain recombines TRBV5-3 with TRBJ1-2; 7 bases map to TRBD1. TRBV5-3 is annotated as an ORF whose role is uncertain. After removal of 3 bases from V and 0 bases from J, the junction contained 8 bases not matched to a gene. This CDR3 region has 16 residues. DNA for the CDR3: TGTGCCAGAAGCTGGCCGGGACAGCCAGCTAACTATGGCTACACCTTC. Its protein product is CARSWPGQPANYGYTF.

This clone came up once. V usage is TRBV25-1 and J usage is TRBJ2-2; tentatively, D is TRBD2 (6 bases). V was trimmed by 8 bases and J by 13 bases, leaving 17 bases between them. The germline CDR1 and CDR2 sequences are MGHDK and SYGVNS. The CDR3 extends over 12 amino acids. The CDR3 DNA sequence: TGTGCCAGCTCGGGCGGGGCTAGGTCGCTGTTTTTT. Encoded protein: CASSGGARSLFF.

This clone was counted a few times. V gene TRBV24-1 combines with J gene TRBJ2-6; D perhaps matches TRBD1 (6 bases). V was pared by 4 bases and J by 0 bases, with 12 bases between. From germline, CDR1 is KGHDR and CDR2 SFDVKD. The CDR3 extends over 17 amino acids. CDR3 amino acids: CATSEAQGNSGANVLTF. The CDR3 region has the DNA TGTGCCACCAGTGAAGCACAGGGTAACTCTGGGGCCAACGTCCTGACTTTC.

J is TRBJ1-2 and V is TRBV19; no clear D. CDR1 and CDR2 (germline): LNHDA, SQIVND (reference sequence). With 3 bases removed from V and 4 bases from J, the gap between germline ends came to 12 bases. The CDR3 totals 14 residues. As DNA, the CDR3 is TGTGCCAGTAGTATCCAGGCAGAGTCCTATGGCTACACCTTC. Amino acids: CASSIQAESYGYTF.

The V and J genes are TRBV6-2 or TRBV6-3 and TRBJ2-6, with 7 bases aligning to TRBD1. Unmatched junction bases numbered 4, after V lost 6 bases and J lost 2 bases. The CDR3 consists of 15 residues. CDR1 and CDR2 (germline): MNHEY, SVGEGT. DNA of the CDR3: TGTGCCAGCAGCCTAACAGGGGCTGGGGCCAACGTCCTGACTTTC. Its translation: CASSLTGAGANVLTF.

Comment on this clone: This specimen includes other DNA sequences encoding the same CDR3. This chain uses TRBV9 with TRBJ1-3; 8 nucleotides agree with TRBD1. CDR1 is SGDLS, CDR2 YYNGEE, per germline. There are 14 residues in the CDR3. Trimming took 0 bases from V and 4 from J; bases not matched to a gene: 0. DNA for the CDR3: TGTGCCAGCAGCGTAGGGACAGGGGGAAACACCATATATTTT. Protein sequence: CASSVGTGGNTIYF.